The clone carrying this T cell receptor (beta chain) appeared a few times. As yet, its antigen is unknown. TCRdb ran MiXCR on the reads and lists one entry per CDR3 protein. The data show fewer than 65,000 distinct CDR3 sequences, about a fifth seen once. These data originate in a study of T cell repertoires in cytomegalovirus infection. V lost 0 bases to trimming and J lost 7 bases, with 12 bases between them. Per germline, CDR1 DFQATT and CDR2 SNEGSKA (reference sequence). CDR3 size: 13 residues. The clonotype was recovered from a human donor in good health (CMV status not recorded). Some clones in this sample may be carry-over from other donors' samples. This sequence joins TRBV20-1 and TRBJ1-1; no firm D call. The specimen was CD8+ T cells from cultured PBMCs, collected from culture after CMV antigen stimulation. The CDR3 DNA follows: TGCAGTGCTAGAGAGGGGAGCGGGCGTGAAGCTTTCTTT. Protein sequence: CSAREGSGREAFF.